These T cell receptor beta chains were read from a single sample in a study of cytomegalovirus exposure and HLA in healthy donors. This table comes from immunoSEQ multiplex PCR, and its TCRdb copy is limited to in-frame clones, with some not included. In the table there are 95,000 to 150,000 clones, more than 65% of which are singletons. What was sequenced was PBMCs. All receptors derive from a young woman in good health and CMV-seronegative. The CDR3 runs from the conserved cysteine through the conserved F or W. Each record gives: D gene, clone size, V gene, J gene, CDR3 protein. A D gene is named only where the DNA matches it firmly. Only some rows state a clone size, as once, few, many or a class for expanded clones.

D: NA; size: few; V: TRBV19; J: TRBJ1-2; CDR3: CASSIDRSGSLKGYTF
D: TRBD2; size: NA; V: TRBV7-9; J: TRBJ2-2; CDR3: CASSLTSGGTGSDTGELFF
D: NA; size: NA; V: TRBV7-2; J: TRBJ2-2; CDR3: CASSLVPAASTGELFF
D: NA; size: NA; V: TRBV6-5; J: TRBJ1-2; CDR3: CASTDSPGQPYGYTF
D: NA; size: NA; V: TRBV5-6; J: TRBJ1-3; CDR3: CASSFLSSGNTIYF
D: NA; size: NA; V: TRBV5-5; J: TRBJ1-3; CDR3: CASSLRATIGAGNAIYF
D: NA; size: NA; V: TRBV18; J: TRBJ1-5; CDR3: CASSLNTGNDQPQHF
D: NA; size: NA; V: TRBV10-1; J: TRBJ2-5; CDR3: CASSESEAAPEETQYF
D: NA; size: few; V: TRBV27; J: TRBJ1-3; CDR3: CASAPLRQILGNTIYF
D: NA; size: NA; V: TRBV5-4; J: TRBJ2-4; CDR3: CASSLEGTRGNIQYF
D: TRBD2; size: NA; V: TRBV7-9; J: TRBJ2-3; CDR3: CASSLDLAGVGTDTQYF
D: NA; size: NA; V: TRBV19; J: TRBJ2-1; CDR3: CASSMISLDEQFF
D: NA; size: NA; V: TRBV10-3; J: TRBJ2-7; CDR3: CATGGQIYEQYF
D: TRBD1; size: NA; V: TRBV7-2; J: TRBJ1-2; CDR3: CASSLGFLGLQGVFGYTF
D: NA; size: NA; V: TRBV9; J: TRBJ2-7; CDR3: CASSVMEGTYEQYF
D: TRBD1; size: few; V: TRBV7-9; J: TRBJ1-6; CDR3: CASNAGQGDSPLHF
D: NA; size: NA; V: TRBV5-5; J: TRBJ2-7; CDR3: CASTLRPSYEQYF
D: TRBD2; size: NA; V: TRBV5-6; J: TRBJ2-1; CDR3: CASSLPPLRGGFYNEQFF
D: TRBD1; size: NA; V: TRBV19; J: TRBJ1-1; CDR3: CASKIGQAYTEAFF
D: NA; size: NA; V: TRBV27; J: TRBJ1-5; CDR3: CASSSPSTGSDQPQHF
D: TRBD1; size: once; V: TRBV28; J: TRBJ1-2; CDR3: CASSSPQGARGYTF
D: NA; size: NA; V: TRBV6-5; J: TRBJ2-1; CDR3: CASSPQGTSYNEQFF
D: TRBD1; size: NA; V: TRBV5-1; J: TRBJ1-6; CDR3: CASSLAIGGRDSPLHF
D: NA; size: once; V: TRBV16; J: TRBJ2-1; CDR3: CASSQGLGRDEQFF
D: TRBD1; size: NA; V: TRBV28; J: TRBJ1-1; CDR3: CASSPGTGGNTEAFF
D: TRBD1; size: NA; V: TRBV5-1; J: TRBJ1-2; CDR3: CASSLTPGQGIGYGYTF
D: TRBD1; size: NA; V: TRBV29-1; J: TRBJ2-1; CDR3: CSVVGTGVNNEQFF
D: NA; size: NA; V: TRBV19; J: TRBJ1-1; CDR3: CASGLGGGTEAFF
D: NA; size: NA; V: TRBV7-8; J: TRBJ2-2; CDR3: CASSPGGAEINTGELFF
D: NA; size: NA; V: TRBV27; J: TRBJ1-1; CDR3: CATQTALNTEAFF
D: NA; size: NA; V: TRBV7-2; J: TRBJ1-1; CDR3: CASSLPTVTGAEAFF
D: NA; size: NA; V: TRBV5-4; J: TRBJ2-1; CDR3: CASSLARTSDEQFF
D: NA; size: NA; V: TRBV5-1; J: TRBJ1-2; CDR3: CASSFAGEGGYTF
D: TRBD1; size: once; V: TRBV7-8; J: TRBJ2-3; CDR3: CASSLALTGGRVTDTQYF
D: NA; size: NA; V: TRBV7-9; J: TRBJ2-1; CDR3: CASSLGSGKQFF
D: NA; size: once; V: TRBV11-2; J: TRBJ1-5; CDR3: CASSLNDYSNQPQHF
D: NA; size: NA; V: TRBV6-1; J: TRBJ1-4; CDR3: CASRGGGAYEKLFF
D: NA; size: NA; V: TRBV5-6; J: TRBJ1-5; CDR3: CASSLRGVYSNQPQHF
D: NA; size: NA; V: TRBV5-1; J: TRBJ2-6; CDR3: CASFSSSSGANGLTF
D: NA; size: NA; V: TRBV19; J: TRBJ1-1; CDR3: CASSKREGTSEAFF
D: TRBD1; size: NA; V: TRBV7-9; J: TRBJ1-2; CDR3: CASSLVPGQGAGYGYTF
D: TRBD2; size: NA; V: TRBV4-2; J: TRBJ2-4; CDR3: CASSPAGGPKNIQYF
D: NA; size: NA; V: TRBV5-4; J: TRBJ2-1; CDR3: CASSVLGPLNEQFF
D: TRBD1; size: NA; V: TRBV6-5; J: TRBJ1-1; CDR3: CASSYLDRDTEAFF
D: NA; size: NA; V: TRBV7-6; J: TRBJ2-3; CDR3: CASSAPRQGPSRYTDTQYF
D: NA; size: NA; V: TRBV2; J: TRBJ1-5; CDR3: CASRESGNQPQHF
D: NA; size: NA; V: TRBV7-9; J: TRBJ2-5; CDR3: CASSFSPDYQETQYF
D: TRBD2; size: NA; V: TRBV5-1; J: TRBJ2-1; CDR3: CASSLESSGSSYNEQFF
D: NA; size: NA; V: TRBV19; J: TRBJ1-4; CDR3: CASSADSTNEKLFF
D: NA; size: NA; V: TRBV27; J: TRBJ2-2; CDR3: CASRPSVPGELFF